A single sample is the source of the 16 T cell receptor beta chains below, sequenced in a study of OX40 agonist ivuxolimab in advanced cancers. Data came from immunoSEQ multiplex PCR; TCRdb stores just in-frame clones and leaves some out. The sample has about 63,000 clones, about four fifths seen once; the top ten hold about 1%. The material sequenced was CD4+ or CD8+ T cells sorted from blood, taken in a trial of the OX40 agonist ivuxolimab. These receptors were collected from an adult with an advanced solid tumor such as melanoma, head and neck, liver or kidney cancer.

V usage is TRBV4-1 and J usage is TRBJ2-1, with 16 bases that match TRBD2. Germline V lookup: CDR1 MGHRA, CDR2 YSYEKL. The J segment lost 3 bases and the V segment lost 3 bases, leaving 2 bases of the junction unmatched. The CDR3 contains 17 residues. CDR3 residues: CASSQGLAGGFYNEQFF. The CDR3 bases are TGCGCCAGCAGCCAGGGACTAGCGGGGGGGTTCTACAATGAGCAGTTCTTC.

The CDR3 DNA follows: TGTGCCAGTAGCCGGGGGACAACTCAATCTGGAAACACCATATATTTT. As protein: CASSRGTTQSGNTIYF. V usage is TRBV19 and J usage is TRBJ1-3; D is perhaps TRBD1 (6 bases). CDR3 size: 16 residues. CDR1 is LNHDA and CDR2 is SQIVND in the germline V gene (reference sequence). Trimming took 6 bases from V and 1 from J, leaving 16 bases between them.

This chain joins TRBV2 and TRBJ2-3, with TRBD2 identical over 9 bases. This CDR3 is built from 15 residues. Germline loops: CDR1 SNHLY, CDR2 FYNNEI. V was clipped by 4 bases and J by 2 bases; unmatched bases: 4. The CDR3 DNA follows: TGTGCCAGCAGTGTGTCTAGCGGGGTCACAGATACGCAGTATTTT. It translates to CASSVSSGVTDTQYF.

The chain is built from TRBV2 and TRBJ2-5; D not certain. The J call may not be correct, given that the DNA end is closer to TRBJ2-7. Germline V gene sequence: CDR1 SNHLY, CDR2 FYNNEI. The CDR3 runs to 15 residues. DNA of the CDR3: TGTGCCAGCCGCCCTCGGGCAGCTCATTCCTACGAGCAGTACTTC. As protein: CASRPRAAHSYEQYF.

The V call is TRBV6-1, the J call TRBJ1-2; D remains unclear. Germline values: CDR1 MNHNS, CDR2 SASEGT. Trimming cost V 3 bases and J 5 bases, with 13 bases left between them. This CDR3 has 14 amino acids. CDR3 amino acids: CASSDWNSPYGYTF. The DNA for the CDR3 is TGTGCCAGCAGTGACTGGAACAGCCCTTATGGCTACACCTTC.

This chain uses TRBV5-4 with TRBJ1-2; the match to TRBD1 covers 9 bases. CDR3 size: 15 residues. The J segment lost 2 bases and the V segment lost 3 bases, leaving 5 bases of the junction unmatched. Germline CDR1 and CDR2: SGHNT and YYREEE (reference sequence). CDR3 DNA: TGTGCCAGCAGCTCGTCCGGGACAGGGAACTATGGCTACACCTTC. This sequence encodes CASSSSGTGNYGYTF. The whole variable domain, filled in from reference TRBV5-4 and TRBJ1-2, reads ETGVTQSPTHLIKTRGQQVTLRCSSQSGHNTVSWYQQALGQGPQFIFQYYREEENGRGNFPPRFSGLQFPNYSSELNVNALELDDSALYLCASSSSGTGNYGYTFGSGTRLTVV.

This chain joins TRBV5-6 and TRBJ1-1, with D possibly being TRBD1 (5 bases). Germline V lookup: CDR1 SGHDT, CDR2 YYEEEE. CDR3 length equals 14 residues. V dropped 2 bases and J dropped 3 bases, with 11 bases sitting between them. CDR3 region: CASSFGGKDTEAFF. Written as DNA, the CDR3 is TGTGCCAGCAGCTTTGGGGGGAAAGACACTGAAGCTTTCTTT.

The chain's CDR3 is CASSYSRGFTDQPQHF. The CDR3 nucleotides read TGTGCCAGCAGTTACTCTCGTGGATTCACGGACCAGCCCCAGCATTTT. The chain links TRBV6-5 to TRBJ1-5; no clear D. The germline gives CDR1 MNHEY, CDR2 SVGAGI. This CDR3 spans 16 amino acids. Trimming removed 0 bases at V and 7 bases at J, with 16 bases between.

The gene calls are TRBV15 and TRBJ2-7; no firm D call. The CDR3 is 12 amino acids. The V gene's germline CDR1 is LNHNV and CDR2 YYDKDF (reference sequence). Trimming shortened V by 3 bases and J by 6 bases, and 9 bases separated the two germline ends. CDR3: CATSRAFSEQYF. The DNA for the CDR3 is TGTGCCACCAGCAGGGCTTTTAGCGAGCAGTACTTC.

The V call is TRBV6-1, the J call TRBJ1-1, with a weak D call TRBD1 (5 bases). Trimming removed 7 bases at V and 8 bases at J, with 23 bases between. The CDR3 is made up of 15 amino acids. Germline values: CDR1 MNHNS, CDR2 SASEGT. The CDR3 loop reads CASTKAPPGPEEAFF. The CDR3 DNA reads TGTGCCAGCACCAAAGCCCCGCCGGGACCGGAAGAAGCTTTCTTT.

The gene calls are TRBV5-6 and TRBJ1-6, with a tentative D call TRBD1 (5 bases). The CDR3 length is 13 residues. Germline CDR1 SGHDT, CDR2 YYEEEE. V gave up 5 bases and J gave up 7 bases, with 10 bases separating them. The CDR3 is CASRPGRNSPLHF. The CDR3 DNA follows: TGTGCCAGCAGACCGGGGCGAAATTCACCCCTCCACTTT.

This chain links TRBV19 with TRBJ2-1, with 8 bases fitting TRBD2. CDR3 length: 16 residues. Per the germline V gene, CDR1 is LNHDA and CDR2 is SQIVND (reference sequence). V was clipped by 6 bases and J by 6 bases; unmatched bases: 13. In DNA, the CDR3 is TGTGCCAGTAGGGGTCTAGCGGGCGGTGGGGCCAATGAGCAGTTCTTC. As protein: CASRGLAGGGANEQFF.

The V gene is TRBV19, the J gene TRBJ2-1; 9 positions match TRBD2. Per the germline V gene, CDR1 is LNHDA and CDR2 is SQIVND (reference sequence). Losses at the gene ends were 8 bases for V and 13 bases for J; bases not matched to a gene: 6. CDR3 length: 11 residues. For the CDR3, the DNA is TGTGCCAGTCTTAGCGGGGGATTCCAGTTCTTC. Translated: CASLSGGFQFF. The full variable domain, rest sourced from reference TRBV19 and TRBJ2-1, is DGGITQSPKYLFRKEGQNVTLSCEQNLNHDAMYWYRQDPGQGLRLIYYSQIVNDFQKGDIAEGYSVSREKKESFPLTVTSAQKNPTAFYLCASLSGGFQFFGPGTRLTVL.

The J gene is TRBJ2-2, the V gene TRBV5-1; 8 nucleotides line up with TRBD1. The CDR3 contains 16 residues. Germline values: CDR1 SGHRS, CDR2 YFSETQ. V trimming: 4 bases; J trimming: 6 bases; junction bases outside the gene matches: 11. The DNA of the CDR3 is TGCGCCAGCAGCCACGCGCCAGGGGGCACATCCGGGGAGCTGTTTTTT. Its protein is CASSHAPGGTSGELFF.

This CDR3 reads CASSPVLGQETQYF. CDR3 DNA: TGTGCCAGCAGCCCCGTTTTGGGTCAAGAGACCCAGTACTTC. This sequence joins TRBV28 and TRBJ2-5, with no clear D. Germline CDR1 reads MDHEN; CDR2 reads SYDVKM. The CDR3 runs 14 residues. V was trimmed by 6 bases and J by 2 bases, leaving 13 bases between them. Variable domain in full (rest from reference TRBV28 and TRBJ2-5): DVKVTQSSRYLVKRTGEKVFLECVQDMDHENMFWYRQDPGLGLRLIYFSYDVKMKEKGDIPEGYSVSREKKERFSLILESASTNQTSMYLCASSPVLGQETQYFGPGTRLLVL.

The chain uses TRBV5-4 and TRBJ1-2, with 12 bases that match TRBD1. The germline V gene encodes CDR1 SGHNT and CDR2 YYREEE (reference sequence). V lost 3 bases, J lost 5 bases, and 11 bases stayed unmatched. The CDR3 loop spans 17 amino acids. Written as DNA, the CDR3 is TGTGCCAGCAGCTCCGGGACAGGGGGCCGTATTGATTATGGCTACACCTTC. It yields the protein CASSSGTGGRIDYGYTF.